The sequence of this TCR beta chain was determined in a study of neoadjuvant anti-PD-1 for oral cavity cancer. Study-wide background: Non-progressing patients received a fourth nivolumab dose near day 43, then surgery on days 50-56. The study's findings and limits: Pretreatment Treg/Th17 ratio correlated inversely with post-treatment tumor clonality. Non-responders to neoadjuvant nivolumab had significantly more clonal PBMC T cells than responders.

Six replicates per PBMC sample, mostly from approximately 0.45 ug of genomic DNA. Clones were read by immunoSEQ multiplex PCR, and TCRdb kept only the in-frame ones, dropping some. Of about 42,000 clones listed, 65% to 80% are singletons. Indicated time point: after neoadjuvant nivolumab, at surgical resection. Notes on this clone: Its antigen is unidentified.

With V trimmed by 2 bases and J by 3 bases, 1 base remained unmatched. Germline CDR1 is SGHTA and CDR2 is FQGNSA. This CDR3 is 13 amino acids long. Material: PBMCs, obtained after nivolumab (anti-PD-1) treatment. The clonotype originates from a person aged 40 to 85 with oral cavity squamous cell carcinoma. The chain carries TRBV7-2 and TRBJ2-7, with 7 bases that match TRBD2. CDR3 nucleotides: TGTGCCAGCAGCTTATCTAGCGGCTACGAGCAGTACTTC. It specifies CASSLSSGYEQYF.